Listed below are T cell receptor beta chains from one sample, sequenced in a study of shared T cell receptors in the human thymus. Repertoires were generated with immunoSEQ multiplex PCR, while TCRdb's copy carries only in-frame clones and drops some. Of about 660,000 clones listed, 87% are singletons. The sample also formed part of further work on human thymus T cells.

Sequenced material: thymocytes. The receptor set was obtained from a boy in the first two years of life with a congenital heart defect. CDR3s include the opening cysteine and the closing phenylalanine or tryptophan. Rows may omit the clone size; those that give it use once, few, many or a size class.

TRBV2	TRBJ2-7	NA	CASSERLAGVPSYEQYF
TRBV11-2	TRBJ1-5	NA	CASSPRGRGQPQHF
TRBV19	TRBJ2-1	NA	CASSIEAGASNEQFF
TRBV10-3	TRBJ1-1	NA	CAISDPRARDRVGNTEAFF
TRBV2	TRBJ2-5	NA	CASSEAWESETQYF
TRBV28	TRBJ1-2	NA	CASSPVSTAPTYGYTF
TRBV27	TRBJ1-1	NA	CASSPGQGAPMNTEAFF
TRBV20-1	TRBJ2-5	NA	CSAEFGETQYF
TRBV7-2	TRBJ2-2	NA	CASSLKVAGNSNTGELFF
TRBV5-4	TRBJ1-2	NA	CASSTRRQGLYGYTF
TRBV5-1	TRBJ2-7	once	CASGPRGSSYEQYF
TRBV7-2	TRBJ1-6	NA	CASSSPGQAYSPLHF
TRBV6-1	TRBJ2-6	NA	CASSATGSGANVLTF
TRBV11-2	TRBJ2-7	NA	CASSLFRGGSHYEQYF
TRBV7-9	TRBJ1-2	NA	CASRGQGNYGYTF
TRBV14	TRBJ2-1	NA	CASSSGTINSGGAVEQFF
TRBV4-1	TRBJ2-5	NA	CASSQVGMRAGETQYF
TRBV11-2	TRBJ2-7	few	CASSLDCRLAGYYEQYF
TRBV7-2	TRBJ1-2	NA	CASSIGTAANYGYTF
TRBV7-2	TRBJ1-1	NA	CASSFRDKVNTEAFF
TRBV6-4	TRBJ1-2	NA	CASRSDRGEGYTF
TRBV5-4	TRBJ2-1	once	CASSAIAGVVYNEQFF
TRBV4-1	TRBJ2-5	NA	CASSQHRAQETQYF
TRBV4-3	TRBJ2-6	NA	CASSHQLAEASGANVLTF
TRBV29-1	TRBJ1-1	NA	CSVGQNTEAFF
TRBV27	TRBJ1-2	NA	CASSSAQGATYGYTF
TRBV7-6	TRBJ2-7	NA	CASSPQTGLSYEQYF
TRBV15	TRBJ2-7	NA	CATSRTRDEQYF
TRBV5-1	TRBJ2-7	NA	CASSPTGRGSYEQYF
TRBV18	TRBJ2-7	few	CASSTGFRYEQYF
TRBV28	TRBJ2-7	NA	CASSCPSGSCYEQYF
TRBV4-3	TRBJ1-2	NA	CASSQDFGTGDAYTF
TRBV5-4	TRBJ2-1	NA	CASQRDREEGSSYNEQFF
TRBV4-3	TRBJ2-7	NA	CASSQGAQGATYEQYF
TRBV14	TRBJ1-1	NA	CASSLGGTGGRNTEAFF
TRBV27	TRBJ2-1	once	CASSPTSGAYNEQFF
TRBV7-9	TRBJ1-2	NA	CASSPSGPANYGYTF
TRBV5-6	TRBJ2-2	NA	CASSLWTSGRDTGELFF
TRBV14	TRBJ2-7	NA	CASSQDGGTGDSFEQYF
TRBV27	TRBJ1-2	NA	CASNPEGHLGGYTF
TRBV7-9	TRBJ1-2	once	CASSLESVPGYTF
TRBV29-1	TRBJ1-4	NA	CSVQGVGEKLFF
TRBV6-5	TRBJ2-7	NA	CASRENSYEQYF
TRBV28	TRBJ2-7	NA	CASSPPFDRTSYEQYF
TRBV14	TRBJ2-3	NA	CASSHDTQRRADTQYF
TRBV6-1	TRBJ1-3	NA	CASSESLTGGSGNTIYF
TRBV15	TRBJ1-4	NA	CATSRRQGVATNEKLFF
TRBV5-1	TRBJ2-2	once	CASSLALGNTGELFF
TRBV11-2	TRBJ2-2	NA	CASSLDPSRTGELFF
TRBV6-1	TRBJ1-1	NA	CASSYATANTEAFF
TRBV9	TRBJ2-1	NA	CASSRSGSGYNEQFF
TRBV4-3	TRBJ2-3	NA	CASSLQLVLAGGSDTQYF
TRBV18	TRBJ1-3	NA	CASSPRRRDRDSGNTIYF